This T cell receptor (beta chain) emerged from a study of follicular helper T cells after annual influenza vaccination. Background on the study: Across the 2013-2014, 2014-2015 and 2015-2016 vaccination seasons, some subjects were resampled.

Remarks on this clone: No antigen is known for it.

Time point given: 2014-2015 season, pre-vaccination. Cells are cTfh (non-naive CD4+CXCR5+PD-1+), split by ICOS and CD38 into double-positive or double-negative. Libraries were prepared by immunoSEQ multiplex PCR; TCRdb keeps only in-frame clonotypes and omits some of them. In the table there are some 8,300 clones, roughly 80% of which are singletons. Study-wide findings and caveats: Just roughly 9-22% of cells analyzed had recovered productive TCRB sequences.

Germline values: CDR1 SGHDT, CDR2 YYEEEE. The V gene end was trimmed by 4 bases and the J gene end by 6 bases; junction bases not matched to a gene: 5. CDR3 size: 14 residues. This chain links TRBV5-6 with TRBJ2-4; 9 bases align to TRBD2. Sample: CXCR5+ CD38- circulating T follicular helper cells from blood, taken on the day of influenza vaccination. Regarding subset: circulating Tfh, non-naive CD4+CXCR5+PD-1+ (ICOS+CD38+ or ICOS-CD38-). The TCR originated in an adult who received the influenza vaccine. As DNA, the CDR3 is TGTGCCAGCAGCCTGCGGGGGGGAAGAAACATTCAGTACTTC. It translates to CASSLRGGRNIQYF.